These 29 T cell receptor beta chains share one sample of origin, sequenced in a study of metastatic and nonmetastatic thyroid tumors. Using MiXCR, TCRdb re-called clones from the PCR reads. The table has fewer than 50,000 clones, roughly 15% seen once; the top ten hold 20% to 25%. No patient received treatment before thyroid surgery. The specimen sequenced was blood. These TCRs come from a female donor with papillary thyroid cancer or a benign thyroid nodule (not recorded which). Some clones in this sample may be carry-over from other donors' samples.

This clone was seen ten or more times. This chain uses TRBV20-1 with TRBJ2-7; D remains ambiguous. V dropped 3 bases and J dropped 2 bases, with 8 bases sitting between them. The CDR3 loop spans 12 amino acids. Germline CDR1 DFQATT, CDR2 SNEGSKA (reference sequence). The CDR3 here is CSASFQTYEQYF. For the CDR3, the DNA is TGCAGTGCTAGTTTCCAAACCTACGAGCAGTACTTC.

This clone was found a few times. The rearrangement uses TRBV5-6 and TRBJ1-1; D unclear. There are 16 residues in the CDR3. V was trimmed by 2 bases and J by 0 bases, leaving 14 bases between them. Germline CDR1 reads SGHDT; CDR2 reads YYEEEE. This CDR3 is CASSLAPTYMNTEAFF. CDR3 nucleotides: TGTGCCAGCAGCTTAGCACCGACCTACATGAACACTGAAGCTTTCTTT.

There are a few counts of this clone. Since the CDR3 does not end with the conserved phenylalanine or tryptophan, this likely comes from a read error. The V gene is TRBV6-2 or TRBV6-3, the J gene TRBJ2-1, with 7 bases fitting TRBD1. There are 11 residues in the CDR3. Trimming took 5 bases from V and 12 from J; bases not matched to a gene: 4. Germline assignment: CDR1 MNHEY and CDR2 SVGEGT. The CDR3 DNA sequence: TGTGCCAGCAGTCGCAGGGGGTGGCAGTTCTTA. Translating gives CASSRRGWQFL.

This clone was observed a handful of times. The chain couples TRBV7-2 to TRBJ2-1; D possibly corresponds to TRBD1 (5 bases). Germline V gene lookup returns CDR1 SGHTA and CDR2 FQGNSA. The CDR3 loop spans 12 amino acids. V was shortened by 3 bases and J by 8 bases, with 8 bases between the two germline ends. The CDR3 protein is CASSFRVYEQFF. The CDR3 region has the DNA TGTGCCAGCAGCTTCAGGGTTTATGAGCAGTTCTTC.

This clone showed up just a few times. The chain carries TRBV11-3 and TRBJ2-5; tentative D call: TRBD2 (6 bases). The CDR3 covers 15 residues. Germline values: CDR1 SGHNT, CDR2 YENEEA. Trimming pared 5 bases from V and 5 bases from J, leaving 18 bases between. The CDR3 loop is CASSRAAGLRETQYF. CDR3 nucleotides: TGTGCCAGCAGCCGGGCGGCGGGGCTCCGGGAGACCCAGTACTTC.

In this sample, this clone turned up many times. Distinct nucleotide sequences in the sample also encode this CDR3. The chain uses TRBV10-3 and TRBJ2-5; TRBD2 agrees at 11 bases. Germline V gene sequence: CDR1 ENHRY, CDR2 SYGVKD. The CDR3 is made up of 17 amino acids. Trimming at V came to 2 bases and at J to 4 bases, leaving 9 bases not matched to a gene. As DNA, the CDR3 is TGTGCCATCAGTGAGCGGAATAGCGGGAGGGCGGGAGAGACCCAGTACTTC. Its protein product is CAISERNSGRAGETQYF.

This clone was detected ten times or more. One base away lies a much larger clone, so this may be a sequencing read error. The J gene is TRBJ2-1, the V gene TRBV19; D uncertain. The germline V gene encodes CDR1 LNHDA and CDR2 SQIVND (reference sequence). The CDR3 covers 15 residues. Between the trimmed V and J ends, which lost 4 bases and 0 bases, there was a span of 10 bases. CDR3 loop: CASSRLVDSYNEQFF. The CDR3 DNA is TGTGCCAGTAGTAGGCTCGTAGACTCCTACAATGAGCAGTTCTTC.

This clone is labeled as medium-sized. CDR3 sequence (DNA): TGTGCCAGCAGTCCAAAGGTAGCGGGAGTCTATGAGCAGTTCTTC. The encoded protein is CASSPKVAGVYEQFF. The V and J genes are TRBV28 and TRBJ2-1; 9 nucleotides line up with TRBD2. V was pared by 5 bases and J by 8 bases, with 10 bases of the junction left unmatched. Germline CDR1 MDHEN, CDR2 SYDVKM. This CDR3 contains 15 residues.

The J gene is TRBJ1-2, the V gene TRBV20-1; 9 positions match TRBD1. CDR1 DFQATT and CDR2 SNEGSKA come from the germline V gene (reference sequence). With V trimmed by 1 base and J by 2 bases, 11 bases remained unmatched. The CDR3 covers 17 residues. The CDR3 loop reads CSARAGDRDRLNYGYTF. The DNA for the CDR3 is TGCAGTGCTAGAGCGGGGGACAGGGATCGGTTGAACTATGGCTACACCTTC.

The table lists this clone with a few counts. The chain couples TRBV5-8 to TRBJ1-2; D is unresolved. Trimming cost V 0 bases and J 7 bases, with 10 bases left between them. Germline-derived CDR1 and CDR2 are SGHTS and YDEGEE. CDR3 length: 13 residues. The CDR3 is CASSLEVAVGYTF. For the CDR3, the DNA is TGTGCCAGCAGCTTGGAAGTGGCCGTTGGCTACACCTTC.

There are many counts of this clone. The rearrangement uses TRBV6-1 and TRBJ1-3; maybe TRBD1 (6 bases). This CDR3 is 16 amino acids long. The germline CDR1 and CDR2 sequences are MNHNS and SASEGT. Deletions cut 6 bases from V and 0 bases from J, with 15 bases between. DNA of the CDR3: TGTGCCAGCAGGTCCCACAGGGTGAGCTCTGGAAACACCATATATTTT. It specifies CASRSHRVSSGNTIYF.

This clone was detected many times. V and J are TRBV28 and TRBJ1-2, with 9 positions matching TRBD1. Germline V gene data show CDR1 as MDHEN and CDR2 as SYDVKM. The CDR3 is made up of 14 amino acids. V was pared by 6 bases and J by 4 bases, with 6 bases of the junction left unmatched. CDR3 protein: CASRSGQGSYGYTF. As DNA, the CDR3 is TGTGCCAGCAGGTCTGGACAGGGGAGCTATGGCTACACCTTC.

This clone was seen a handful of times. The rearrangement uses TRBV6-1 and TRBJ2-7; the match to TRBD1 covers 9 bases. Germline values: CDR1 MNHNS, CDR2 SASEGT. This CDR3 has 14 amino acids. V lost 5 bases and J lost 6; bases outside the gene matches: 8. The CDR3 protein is CASSKRTGVGEQYF. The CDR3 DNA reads TGTGCCAGCAGTAAACGGACAGGGGTAGGCGAGCAGTACTTC.

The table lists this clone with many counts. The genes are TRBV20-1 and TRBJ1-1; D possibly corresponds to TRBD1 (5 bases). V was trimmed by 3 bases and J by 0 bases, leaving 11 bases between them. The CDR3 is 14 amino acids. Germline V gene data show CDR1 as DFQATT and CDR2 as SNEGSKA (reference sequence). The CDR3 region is CSARFTGLNTEAFF. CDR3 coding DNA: TGCAGTGCTAGGTTTACAGGCCTGAACACTGAAGCTTTCTTT.

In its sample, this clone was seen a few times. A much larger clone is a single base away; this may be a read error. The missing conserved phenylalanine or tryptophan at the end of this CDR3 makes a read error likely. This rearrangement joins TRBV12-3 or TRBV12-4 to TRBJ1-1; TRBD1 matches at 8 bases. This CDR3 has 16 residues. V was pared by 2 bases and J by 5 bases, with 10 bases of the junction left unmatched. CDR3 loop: CASSLRGQGACTEAFL. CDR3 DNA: TGTGCCAGCAGTTTAAGAGGGCAGGGGGCTTGTACTGAAGCTTTCCTT.

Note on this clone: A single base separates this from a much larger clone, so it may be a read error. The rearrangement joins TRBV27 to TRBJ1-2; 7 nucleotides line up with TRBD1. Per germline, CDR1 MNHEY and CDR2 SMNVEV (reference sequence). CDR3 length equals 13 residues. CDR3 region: CAGSPQTGNGYTF. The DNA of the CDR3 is TGTGCCGGCAGTCCCCAGACAGGGAATGGCTACACCTTC.

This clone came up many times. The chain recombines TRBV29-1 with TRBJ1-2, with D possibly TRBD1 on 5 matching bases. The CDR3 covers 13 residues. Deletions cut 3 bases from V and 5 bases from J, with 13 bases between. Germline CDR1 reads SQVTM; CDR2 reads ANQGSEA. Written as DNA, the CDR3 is TGCAGCGTTGAGGGCAAGGGGAAGTATGGCTACACCTTC. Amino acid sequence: CSVEGKGKYGYTF. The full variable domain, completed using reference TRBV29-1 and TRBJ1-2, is SAVISQKPSRDICQRGTSLTIQCQVDSQVTMMFWYRQQPGQSLTLIATANQGSEATYESGFVIDKFPISRPNLTFSTLTVSNMSPEDSSIYLCSVEGKGKYGYTFGSGTRLTVV.

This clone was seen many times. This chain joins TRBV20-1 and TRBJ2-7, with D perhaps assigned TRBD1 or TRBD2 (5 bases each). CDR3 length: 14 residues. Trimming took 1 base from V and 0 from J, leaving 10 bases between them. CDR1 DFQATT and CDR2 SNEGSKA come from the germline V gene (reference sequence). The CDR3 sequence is CSARGDGGSYEQYF. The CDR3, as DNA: TGCAGTGCTAGAGGGGACGGAGGCTCCTACGAGCAGTACTTC.

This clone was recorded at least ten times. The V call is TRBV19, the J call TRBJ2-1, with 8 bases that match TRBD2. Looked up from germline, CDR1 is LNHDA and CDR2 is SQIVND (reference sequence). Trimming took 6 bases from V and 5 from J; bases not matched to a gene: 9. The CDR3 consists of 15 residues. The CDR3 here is CASSPGLVGDNEQFF. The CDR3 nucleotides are TGTGCCAGTAGCCCGGGACTAGTTGGAGACAATGAGCAGTTCTTC.

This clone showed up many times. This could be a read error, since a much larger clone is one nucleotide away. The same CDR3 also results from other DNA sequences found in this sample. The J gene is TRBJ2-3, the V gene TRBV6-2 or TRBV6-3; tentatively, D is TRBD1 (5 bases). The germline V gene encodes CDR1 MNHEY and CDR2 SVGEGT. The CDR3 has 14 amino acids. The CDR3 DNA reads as TGTGCCAGCAGTTACTTACAGGTTCCAGATACACAGTATTTT. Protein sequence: CASSYLQVPDTQYF.

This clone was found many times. As DNA, the CDR3 is TGCAGTGCTAGCGGGAGGGGGACCTACAATGAGCAGTTCTTC. Translated, it gives CSASGRGTYNEQFF. The V and J genes are TRBV20-1 and TRBJ2-1; 8 bases are shared with TRBD2. This CDR3 has 14 amino acids. V shed 3 bases, J shed 2 bases, and the junction held 3 bases outside the gene matches. Germline V gene sequence: CDR1 DFQATT, CDR2 SNEGSKA (reference sequence).

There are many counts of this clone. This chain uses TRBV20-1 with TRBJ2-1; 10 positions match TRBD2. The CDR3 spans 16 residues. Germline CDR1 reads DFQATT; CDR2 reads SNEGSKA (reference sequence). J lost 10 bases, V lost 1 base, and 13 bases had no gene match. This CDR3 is CSARAWGAGGPDEQFF. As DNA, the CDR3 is TGCAGTGCTAGAGCCTGGGGAGCGGGAGGGCCTGACGAGCAGTTCTTC.

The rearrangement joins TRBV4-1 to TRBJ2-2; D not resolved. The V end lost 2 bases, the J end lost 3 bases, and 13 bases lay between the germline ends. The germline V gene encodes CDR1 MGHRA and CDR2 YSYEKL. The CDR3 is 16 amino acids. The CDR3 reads CASSQNTGLHTGELFF. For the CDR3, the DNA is TGCGCCAGCAGCCAAAATACCGGGTTGCACACCGGGGAGCTGTTTTTT.

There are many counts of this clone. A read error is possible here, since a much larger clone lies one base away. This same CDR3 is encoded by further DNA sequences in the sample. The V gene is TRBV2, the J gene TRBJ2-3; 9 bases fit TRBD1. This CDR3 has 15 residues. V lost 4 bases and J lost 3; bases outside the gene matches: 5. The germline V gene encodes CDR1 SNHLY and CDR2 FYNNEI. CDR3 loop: CASSGTDRGTDTQYF. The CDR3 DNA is TGTGCCAGCAGTGGAACGGACAGGGGAACAGATACGCAGTATTTT. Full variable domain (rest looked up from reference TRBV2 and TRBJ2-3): EPEVTQTPSHQVTQMGQEVILRCVPISNHLYFYWYRQILGQKVEFLVSFYNNEISEKSEIFDDQFSVERPDGSNFTLKIRSTKLEDSAMYFCASSGTDRGTDTQYFGPGTRLTVL.

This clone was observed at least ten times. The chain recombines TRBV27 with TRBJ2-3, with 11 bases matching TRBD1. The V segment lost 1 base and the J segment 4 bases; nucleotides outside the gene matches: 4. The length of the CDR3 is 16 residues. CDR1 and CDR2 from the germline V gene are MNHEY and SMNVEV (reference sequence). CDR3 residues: CASSLLRTGGPDTQYF. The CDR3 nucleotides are TGTGCCAGCAGTTTATTAAGGACAGGGGGCCCAGATACGCAGTATTTT.

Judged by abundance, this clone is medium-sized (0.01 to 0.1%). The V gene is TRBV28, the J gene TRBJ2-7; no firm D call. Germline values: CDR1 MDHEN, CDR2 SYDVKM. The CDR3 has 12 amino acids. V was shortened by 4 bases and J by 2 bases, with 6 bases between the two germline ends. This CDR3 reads CASSWFTYEQYF. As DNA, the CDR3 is TGTGCCAGCAGTTGGTTCACCTACGAGCAGTACTTC.

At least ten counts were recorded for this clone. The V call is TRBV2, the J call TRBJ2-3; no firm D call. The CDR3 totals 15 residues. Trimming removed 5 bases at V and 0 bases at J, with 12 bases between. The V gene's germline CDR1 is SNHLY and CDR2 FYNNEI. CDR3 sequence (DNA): TGTGCCAGCAGTATAGGTTTTGCTAGCACAGATACGCAGTATTTT. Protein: CASSIGFASTDTQYF.

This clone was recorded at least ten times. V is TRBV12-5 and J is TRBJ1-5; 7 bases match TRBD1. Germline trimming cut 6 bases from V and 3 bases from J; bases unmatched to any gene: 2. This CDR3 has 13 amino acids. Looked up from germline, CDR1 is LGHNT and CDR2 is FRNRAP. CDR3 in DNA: TGTGCTAGTGGCCAGGGGGACAATCAGCCCCAGCATTTT. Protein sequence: CASGQGDNQPQHF.

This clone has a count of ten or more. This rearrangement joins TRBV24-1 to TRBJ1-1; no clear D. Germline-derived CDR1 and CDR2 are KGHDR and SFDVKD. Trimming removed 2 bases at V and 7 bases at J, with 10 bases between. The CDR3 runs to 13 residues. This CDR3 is CATSDSLRDEAFF. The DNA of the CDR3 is TGTGCCACCAGTGATTCGTTGAGGGATGAAGCTTTCTTT.